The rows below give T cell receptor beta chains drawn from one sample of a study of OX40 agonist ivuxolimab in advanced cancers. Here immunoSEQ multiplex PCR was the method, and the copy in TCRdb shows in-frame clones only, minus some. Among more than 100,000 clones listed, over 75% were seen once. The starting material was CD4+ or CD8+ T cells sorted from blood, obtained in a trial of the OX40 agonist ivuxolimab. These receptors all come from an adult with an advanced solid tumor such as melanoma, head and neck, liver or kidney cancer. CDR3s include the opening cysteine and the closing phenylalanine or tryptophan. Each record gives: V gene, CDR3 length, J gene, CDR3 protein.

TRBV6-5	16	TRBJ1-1	CASSSLSGRDNTEAFF
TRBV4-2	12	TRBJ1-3	CASSQSGDSIAF
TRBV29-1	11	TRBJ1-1	CSVGFDTEAFF
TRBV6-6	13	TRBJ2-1	CASSYSTVDEQFF
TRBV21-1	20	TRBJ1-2	CASSAKRGPGQIYLNYGYTF
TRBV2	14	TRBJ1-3	CASNPLSSGNTIYF
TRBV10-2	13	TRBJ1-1	CASSEPVVGEAFF
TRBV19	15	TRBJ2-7	CASSKVRDGTYEQYF
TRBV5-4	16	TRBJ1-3	CASFPNGGLSGNTIYF
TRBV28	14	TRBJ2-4	CASSIEGAKNIQYF
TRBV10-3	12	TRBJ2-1	CAIRPGEGEQFF
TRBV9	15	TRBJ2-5	CASSRSGTIQETQYF
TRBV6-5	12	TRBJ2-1	CASSPTADSRFF
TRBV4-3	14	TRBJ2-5	CASSQGQGGETQYF
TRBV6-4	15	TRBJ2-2	CASSVTGAVTGELFF
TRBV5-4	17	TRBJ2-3	CASSELKGLRITDTQYF
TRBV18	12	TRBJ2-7	CASSLGFYEQYF
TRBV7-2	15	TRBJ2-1	CASSLGGASYNEQFF
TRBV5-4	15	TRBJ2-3	CASSLAGVGTDTQYF
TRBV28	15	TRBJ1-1	CASSLGDRGNTEAFF
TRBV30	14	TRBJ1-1	CAWSLLTAKTEAFF
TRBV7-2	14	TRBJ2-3	CASSLALKGDTQYF
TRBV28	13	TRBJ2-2	CASSPDSFGELFF
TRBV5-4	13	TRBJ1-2	CASRIQGIGGYTF
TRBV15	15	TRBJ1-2	CATSASGTGVMGYTF
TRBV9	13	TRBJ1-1	CASSVGPGAEAFF
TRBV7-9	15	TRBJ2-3	CASSFRDRVTDTQYF
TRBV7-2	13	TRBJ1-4	CASRQSTNEKLFF
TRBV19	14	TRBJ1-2	CASKSGQGSYGYTF
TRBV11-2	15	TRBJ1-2	CASRGMGTGTYGYTF
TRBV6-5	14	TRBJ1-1	CASSYSTPVTEAFF
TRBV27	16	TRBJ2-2	CASSFWLAGDPGELFF
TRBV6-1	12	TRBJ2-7	CASRIGAGEQYF
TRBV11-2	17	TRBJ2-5	CASSQGRGGNTQETQYF
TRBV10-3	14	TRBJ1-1	CAISEELGNTEAFF
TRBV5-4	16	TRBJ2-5	CASEKGVLAGTKTQYF
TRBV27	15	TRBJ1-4	CASSRGYATNEKLFF
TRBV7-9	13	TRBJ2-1	CASSPPTGNEQFF
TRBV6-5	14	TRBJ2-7	CASSYSGGGYEQYF
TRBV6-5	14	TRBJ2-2	CASSRPRDPGELFF
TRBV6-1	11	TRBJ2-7	CASRDRGEQYF
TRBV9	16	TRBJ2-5	CASSPGSAALGETQYF